This TCR beta chain was identified in a study of shared T cell receptors in the human thymus. Clones were read by immunoSEQ multiplex PCR, and TCRdb kept only the in-frame ones, dropping some. Of hundreds of thousands of clones in the sample, over 90% were seen once. V dropped 6 bases and J dropped 6; count of bases not matched to a gene: 11. Germline CDR1 is MDHEN and CDR2 is SYDVKM. This CDR3 region has 16 residues. Sample: thymocytes. V and J are TRBV28 and TRBJ1-4; 9 bases fit TRBD1. This receptor was taken from a human donor. In DNA, the CDR3 is TGTGCCAGCAGCCGACGATGGACAGGGGCCCATGAAAAACTGTTTTTT. The encoded protein is CASSRRWTGAHEKLFF.